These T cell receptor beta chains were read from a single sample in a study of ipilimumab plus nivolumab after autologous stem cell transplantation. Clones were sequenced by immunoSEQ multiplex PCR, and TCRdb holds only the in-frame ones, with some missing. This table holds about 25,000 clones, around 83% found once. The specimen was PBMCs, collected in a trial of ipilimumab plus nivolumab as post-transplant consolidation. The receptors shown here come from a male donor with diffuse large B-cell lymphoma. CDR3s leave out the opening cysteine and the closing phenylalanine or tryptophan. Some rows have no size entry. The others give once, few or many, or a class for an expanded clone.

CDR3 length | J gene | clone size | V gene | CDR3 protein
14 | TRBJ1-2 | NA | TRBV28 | ASSLSVGGGNYGYT
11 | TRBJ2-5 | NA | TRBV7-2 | ASSTGPSKTQY
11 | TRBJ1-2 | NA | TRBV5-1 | ASSPEDRYGYT
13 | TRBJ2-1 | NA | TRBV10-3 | AISEREQGYNEQF
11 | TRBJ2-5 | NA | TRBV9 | ASSPGGQETQY
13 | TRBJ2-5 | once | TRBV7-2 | ASSLDGLARVTQY
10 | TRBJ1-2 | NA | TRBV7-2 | ASSQGTYGYT
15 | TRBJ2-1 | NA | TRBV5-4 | ASSPTKGRNPYNEQF
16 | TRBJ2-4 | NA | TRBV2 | ASSPGLAGGVGKNIQY
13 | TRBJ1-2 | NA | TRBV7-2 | ASSLVGGQGGGYT
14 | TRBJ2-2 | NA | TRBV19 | ASSQDRSANTGELF
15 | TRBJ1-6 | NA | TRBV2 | ASSALTQGGKNSPLH
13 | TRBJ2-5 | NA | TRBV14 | ASSRGTIWRETQY
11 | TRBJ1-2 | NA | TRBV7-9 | ASSLGGGVGYT
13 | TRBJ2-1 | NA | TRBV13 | ASSPIGGRNNEQF
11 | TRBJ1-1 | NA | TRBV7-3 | ASSFGGATEAF
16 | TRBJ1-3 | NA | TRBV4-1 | ASSHIIPGRSSGNTIY
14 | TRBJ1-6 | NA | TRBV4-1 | ASSQEGAFFGSPLH
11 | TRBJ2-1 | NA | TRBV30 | AWSLTSYNEQF
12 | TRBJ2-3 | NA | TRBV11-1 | ASSLAGPRDTQY
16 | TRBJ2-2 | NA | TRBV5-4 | ASSLEPSGGKNTGELF
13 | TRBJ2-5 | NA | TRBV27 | ASSLGQGGAETQY
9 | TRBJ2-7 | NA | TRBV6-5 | ASSYANEQY
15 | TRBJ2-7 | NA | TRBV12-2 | ASRLARVTGALYEQY
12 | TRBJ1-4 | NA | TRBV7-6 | ASSLGARNEKLF
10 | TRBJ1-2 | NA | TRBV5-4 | ASSLEADGYT
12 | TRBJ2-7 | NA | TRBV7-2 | AEDSPKGSHEQY
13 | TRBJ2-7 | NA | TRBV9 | ASSAGLAATYEQY
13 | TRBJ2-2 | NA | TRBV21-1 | ASSKEHGDTGELF
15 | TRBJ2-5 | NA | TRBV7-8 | ASSLVLSLAGQETQY
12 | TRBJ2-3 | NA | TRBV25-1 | ASIPNGGTDTQY
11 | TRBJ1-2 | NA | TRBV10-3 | ASWTGGRDGYT
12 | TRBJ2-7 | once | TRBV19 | ASSPPGPPYEQY
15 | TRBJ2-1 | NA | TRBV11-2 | ASSLGSLAGQGNEQF
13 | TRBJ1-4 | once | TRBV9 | ASSAGQLTNEKLF
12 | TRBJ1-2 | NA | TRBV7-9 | ASSLAQIGYGYT
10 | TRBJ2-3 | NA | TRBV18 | ASSPFGDTQY
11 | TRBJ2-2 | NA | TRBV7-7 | ASSREPSGELF
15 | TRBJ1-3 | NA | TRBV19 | ASSRSLGASSGNTIY
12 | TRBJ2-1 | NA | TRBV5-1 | ASSLDGTGNEQF
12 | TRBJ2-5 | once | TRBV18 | ASSLGQGMETQY
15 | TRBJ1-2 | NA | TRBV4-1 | ASSFRITGAANYGYT
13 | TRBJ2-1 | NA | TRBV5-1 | ASSFGQGAQNEQF
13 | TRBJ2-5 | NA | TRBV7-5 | VRSLSSGGQETQY
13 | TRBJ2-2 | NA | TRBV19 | ASKPGQGPTGELF
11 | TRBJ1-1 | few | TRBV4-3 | ASSQDRYTEAF
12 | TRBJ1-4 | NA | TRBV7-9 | ASSHRASNEKLF
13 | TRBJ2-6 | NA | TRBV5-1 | ASSLKGSGANVLT
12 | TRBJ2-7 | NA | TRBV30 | AWSGRLTPYEQY
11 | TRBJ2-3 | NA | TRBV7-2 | ASSEPGGYGAY
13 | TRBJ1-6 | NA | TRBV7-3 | ASSLTKQGNSPLH
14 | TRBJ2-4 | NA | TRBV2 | ASTGLAELAKNIQY
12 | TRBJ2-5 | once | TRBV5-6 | ASSFGTDEETQY
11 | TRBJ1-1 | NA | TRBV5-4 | ASSKDRNTEAF
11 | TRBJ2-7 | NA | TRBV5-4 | ASSWDRGYEQY
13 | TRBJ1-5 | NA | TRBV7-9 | ASSFGHNSNQPQH